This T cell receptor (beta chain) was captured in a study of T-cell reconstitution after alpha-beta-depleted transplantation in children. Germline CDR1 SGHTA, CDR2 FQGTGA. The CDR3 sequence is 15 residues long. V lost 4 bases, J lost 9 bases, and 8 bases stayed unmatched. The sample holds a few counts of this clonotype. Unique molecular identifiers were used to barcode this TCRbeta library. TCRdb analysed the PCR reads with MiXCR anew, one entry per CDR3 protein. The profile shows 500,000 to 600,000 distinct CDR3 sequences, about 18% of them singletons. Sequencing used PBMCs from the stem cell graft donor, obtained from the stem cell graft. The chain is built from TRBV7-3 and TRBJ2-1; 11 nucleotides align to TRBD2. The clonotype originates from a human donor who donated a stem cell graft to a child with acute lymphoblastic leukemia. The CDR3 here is CASSSTSGRVGEQFF. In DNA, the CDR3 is TGTGCCAGCAGCTCCACTAGCGGGAGAGTGGGTGAGCAGTTCTTC.